This T cell receptor (beta chain) was recorded in a study of shared clonotypes between healthy human individuals. Cells designated naive CD8 were CD45RO-negative and were positively selected for CCR7, with terminally differentiated effector memory CD45RA+ cells excluded. Participating donors were healthy, HIV-negative adults free of recent acute infections or vaccinations. Germline V gene lookup returns CDR1 SEHNR and CDR2 FQNEAQ (reference sequence). V lost 7 bases and J lost 2; bases outside the gene matches: 4. CDR3 size: 13 residues. For sorted subsets, about 190 ng DNA per replicate equaled 30,000 or so T cell genomes. As processed by the authors: ImmunoSEQ sequences covered only the junction and lacked quality scores; filtering therefore differed. Produced via immunoSEQ multiplex PCR; TCRdb's table is partial and in-frame only. The DNA gave D and trimming, while V, J and clone size come from that table. The sample lists about 590,000 clones, about 95% occurring once.

This clonotype originated in a woman aged 25 to 39 in good health. This chain uses TRBV7-9 with TRBJ2-7; 8 bases align to TRBD2. The sequenced sample was naive CD8+ T cells sorted from blood. In DNA form, the CDR3 reads TGTGCCAGCACCGCGGGGGGAACCTACGAGCAGTACTTC. It yields the protein CASTAGGTYEQYF.